These 20 T cell receptor beta chains share one sample of origin, sequenced in a study of a mutant IDH1 vaccine in newly diagnosed glioma. Their recognized antigens are unknown. The assay was immunoSEQ multiplex PCR, and TCRdb's table has in-frame clones only and misses some. The sample holds about 59,000 clones; around 86% are singletons and the top ten take about 3.8%. Stated time point: week 47, end of study. Each dose of the vaccine consisted of 300 ug of mutant IDH1 20-mer peptide, with topical imiquimod. The specimen comprised PBMCs, sampled from a glioma patient whose treatment included an IDH1 peptide vaccine. These receptors were obtained from a man aged 25 to 40 with glioma.

This sequence joins TRBV11-2 and TRBJ2-7; D is perhaps TRBD2 (5 bases). CDR3 length equals 16 residues. The V and J ends lost 3 bases and 0 bases respectively, with 15 bases between them. Germline V gene data show CDR1 as SGHAT and CDR2 as FQNNGV. The CDR3 DNA is TGTGCCAGCAGCTTCGAGGGTGCAGGAGCCTCCTACGAGCAGTACTTC. Its translation is CASSFEGAGASYEQYF.

This chain joins TRBV2 and TRBJ2-7; D is perhaps TRBD1 or TRBD2 (5 bases each). This CDR3 is 13 amino acids long. Germline V gene data show CDR1 as SNHLY and CDR2 as FYNNEI. V was pared by 6 bases and J by 4 bases, with 13 bases between. CDR3 region: CASRGQGEYEQYF. The CDR3 DNA follows: TGTGCCAGCAGGGGCCAGGGAGAATACGAGCAGTACTTC.

The rearrangement joins TRBV7-8 to TRBJ1-2, with 8 bases lining up with TRBD1. Per the germline V gene, CDR1 is SGHVS and CDR2 is FQNEAQ. Trimming removed 5 bases from V and 4 bases from J; junction bases left unmatched: 12. The CDR3 consists of 16 residues. CDR3 bases: TGTGCCAGCAGCCAAGGAGGGCAGGGGGCAAGCTATGGCTACACCTTC. It specifies CASSQGGQGASYGYTF.

This clone occurred once. CDR3 sequence reads: CASTRLAGSYEQYF. The CDR3 DNA sequence: TGTGCCAGCACCAGACTAGCGGGGAGCTACGAGCAGTACTTC. The V gene is TRBV27, the J gene TRBJ2-7; 11 bases align to TRBD2. V lost 7 bases to trimming and J lost 3 bases; unmatched junction nucleotides: 5. The CDR3 is made up of 14 amino acids. Germline CDR1 reads MNHEY; CDR2 reads SMNVEV (reference sequence).

Details on this clone: Other DNA sequences in this sample translate to the same CDR3. This chain links TRBV7-8 with TRBJ2-7, with D hard to call. There are 12 residues in the CDR3. CDR1 SGHVS and CDR2 FQNEAQ come from the germline V gene. Trimming took off 1 base at V and 2 bases at J, with 3 bases between the two ends. The CDR3 spells CASSLGAYEQYF. The DNA of the CDR3 is TGTGCCAGCAGCTTAGGCGCCTACGAGCAGTACTTC.

This clone was seen only once. The rearrangement links TRBV5-4 to TRBJ2-5, with D hard to call. The CDR3 has 13 residues. V lost 2 bases, J lost 2 bases, and 7 bases lay in between. The germline CDR1 and CDR2 sequences are SGHNT and YYREEE (reference sequence). The CDR3 DNA reads TGTGCCAGCAGCTTACCGATGCAAGAGACCCAGTACTTC. This translates into CASSLPMQETQYF.

The chain joins TRBV11-2 to TRBJ1-4, with D unresolved. The CDR3 consists of 12 residues. Per the germline V gene, CDR1 is SGHAT and CDR2 is FQNNGV. The germline V and J ends were trimmed by 5 bases and 13 bases, with 14 bases remaining between them. This chain's CDR3 is CASSVTERSLFF. The CDR3 coding sequence is TGTGCCAGCAGCGTTACTGAGCGTTCACTGTTTTTT.

V and J are TRBV5-1 and TRBJ2-3, with 8 bases identical to TRBD2. The V gene end was trimmed by 0 bases and the J gene end by 1 base; junction bases not matched to a gene: 7. Germline values: CDR1 SGHRS, CDR2 YFSETQ. The CDR3 consists of 17 residues. The CDR3 is CASSLDFLAGRTDTQYF. The CDR3 nucleotides read TGCGCCAGCAGCTTGGATTTCCTAGCGGGTCGCACAGATACGCAGTATTTT.

The rearrangement links TRBV5-4 to TRBJ1-2; D perhaps matches TRBD1 (5 bases). The CDR3 is made up of 15 amino acids. Trimming left V 1 base short and J 8 bases short, with 18 bases between. Per the germline V gene, CDR1 is SGHNT and CDR2 is YYREEE (reference sequence). The CDR3 DNA follows: TGTGCCAGCAGCTTGATTGATCGGGGGTCTGAGGGCTACACCTTC. Translating gives CASSLIDRGSEGYTF.

The chain is built from TRBV6-1 and TRBJ1-4; no firm D call. The germline V gene encodes CDR1 MNHNS and CDR2 SASEGT. Deletions cut 1 base from V and 4 bases from J, with 10 bases between. The CDR3 is 15 amino acids. The CDR3 region has the DNA TGTGCCAGCAGTGAAGGCTCAGCCCTTAATGAAAAACTGTTTTTT. Its protein product is CASSEGSALNEKLFF.

The V gene is TRBV20-1, the J gene TRBJ2-1; D uncertain. This CDR3 comprises 11 residues. Germline V gene sequence: CDR1 DFQATT, CDR2 SNEGSKA (reference sequence). V was shortened by 0 bases and J by 11 bases, with 8 bases between the two germline ends. CDR3 sequence reads: CSARDFGQQFF. The CDR3 region has the DNA TGCAGTGCTAGAGATTTCGGGCAGCAGTTCTTC.

V is TRBV11-2 and J is TRBJ1-1; D gene uncertain. Germline loops: CDR1 SGHAT, CDR2 FQNNGV. The CDR3 sequence is 11 residues long. V shed 1 base and J shed 8 bases, with 5 bases lying between them. CDR3 coding DNA: TGTGCCAGCAGCTTAGGCTTAGAAGCTTTCTTT. This translates into CASSLGLEAFF.

The chain is built from TRBV5-1 and TRBJ2-1; no clear D. Between the trimmed V and J ends, which lost 4 bases and 5 bases, there was a span of 10 bases. Germline V gene lookup returns CDR1 SGHRS and CDR2 YFSETQ. This CDR3 region has 13 residues. The CDR3 DNA follows: TGCGCCAGCAGCACCCGCCGGGACAATGAGCAGTTCTTC. Its protein product is CASSTRRDNEQFF.

V is TRBV23-1 and J is TRBJ1-2; D possibly corresponds to TRBD1 (5 bases). TRBV23-1 is treated as an ORF (open reading frame) with a function not yet certain. The CDR3 loop spans 16 amino acids. Trimming took 8 bases from V and 2 from J, leaving 21 bases between them. The chain's CDR3 is CASGHNRDATNYGYTF. DNA for the CDR3: TGCGCCAGCGGACATAACCGGGACGCAACCAACTATGGCTACACCTTC.

The chain has TRBV30 and TRBJ1-5, with unresolved D. The CDR3 runs to 12 residues. V lost 5 bases, J lost 4 bases, and 9 bases lay in between. Per the germline V gene, CDR1 is GTSNPN and CDR2 is SVGIG (reference sequence). CDR3: CAWPDVNQPQHF. CDR3 bases: TGTGCCTGGCCGGATGTTAATCAGCCCCAGCATTTT.

The chain uses TRBV5-5 and TRBJ1-1; D is uncertain. The CDR3 is made up of 14 amino acids. V shed 3 bases and J shed 4 bases, with 13 bases lying between them. Germline V lookup: CDR1 SGHKS, CDR2 YYEKEE (reference sequence). The CDR3 coding sequence is TGTGCCAGCAGCTCACTTCCAGGATCCACTGAAGCTTTCTTT. It specifies CASSSLPGSTEAFF.

The chain couples TRBV4-1 to TRBJ1-2, with TRBD1 as a possible D gene (5 bases). The CDR3 is made up of 15 amino acids. Germline CDR1 reads MGHRA; CDR2 reads YSYEKL. The V and J ends lost 4 bases and 4 bases respectively, with 16 bases between them. The CDR3 sequence: CASSPLQEASYGYTF. CDR3 sequence (DNA): TGCGCCAGCAGCCCGCTACAGGAAGCCTCCTATGGCTACACCTTC.

The J gene is TRBJ1-2, the V gene TRBV5-1; 8 bases map to TRBD1. The CDR3 has 17 amino acids. V was clipped by 3 bases and J by 1 base; unmatched bases: 11. Germline V gene data show CDR1 as SGHRS and CDR2 as YFSETQ. CDR3 sequence reads: CASSSARGTGGNYGYTF. DNA for the CDR3: TGCGCCAGCAGCTCCGCGAGGGGGACAGGCGGTAACTATGGCTACACCTTC.

This chain uses TRBV5-5 with TRBJ2-1; D call uncertain. Germline values: CDR1 SGHKS, CDR2 YYEKEE (reference sequence). The CDR3 is made up of 11 amino acids. Between the trimmed V and J ends, which lost 4 bases and 5 bases, there was a span of 4 bases. This CDR3 reads CASSPDNEQFF. CDR3 sequence (DNA): TGTGCCAGCAGCCCAGACAATGAGCAGTTCTTC.

CDR3 loop: CASRRQGGTYEQYF. CDR3 nucleotide sequence: TGTGCCAGCAGGAGACAGGGGGGAACCTACGAGCAGTACTTC. The gene calls are TRBV2 and TRBJ2-7; 9 nucleotides align to TRBD1. This CDR3 is 14 amino acids long. CDR1 is SNHLY and CDR2 is FYNNEI in the germline V gene. Trimming cost V 6 bases and J 2 bases; bases outside gene matches: 5. Full variable domain (outside the CDR3, taken from reference TRBV2 and TRBJ2-7): EPEVTQTPSHQVTQMGQEVILRCVPISNHLYFYWYRQILGQKVEFLVSFYNNEISEKSEIFDDQFSVERPDGSNFTLKIRSTKLEDSAMYFCASRRQGGTYEQYFGPGTRLTVT.